This passage covers 15 T cell receptor beta chains from one sample sequenced in a study of memory CD4+ T cells and cytomegalovirus serostatus. The sort gate was single viable CD3+CD4+CD8-CD45RO+ cells for memory CD4+ T cells. Sequenced by immunoSEQ multiplex PCR; TCRdb stores in-frame clones only, minus some. The sample holds over 60,000 clones; roughly 80% are singletons and the top ten take about 1%. Sequenced material: memory CD4+ T cells from blood. The origin of the receptors is an adult in good health and CMV-seronegative.

This chain connects TRBV9 to TRBJ2-1; TRBD1 is a possible D gene (6 bases). Germline V gene data show CDR1 as SGDLS and CDR2 as YYNGEE. The germline V and J ends were trimmed by 4 bases and 3 bases, with 11 bases remaining between them. This CDR3 is built from 14 residues. CDR3 nucleotides: TGTGCCAGCAGCCCCGGACAGCACTACAATGAGCAGTTCTTC. Translated, it gives CASSPGQHYNEQFF.

This chain joins TRBV6-1 and TRBJ2-4, with 9 bases matching TRBD1. The CDR3 is 14 amino acids. Germline V CDR1 and CDR2: MNHNS, SASEGT. V shed 2 bases and J 8 bases; nucleotides not matched to a gene: 4. CDR3 amino acids: CASSERDRVDIQYF. The CDR3 nucleotides read TGTGCCAGCAGTGAAAGGGACAGGGTGGACATTCAGTACTTC.

This chain links TRBV6-6 with TRBJ1-5, with D possibly matching TRBD1 (6 bases). Per germline, CDR1 MNHNY and CDR2 SVGAGI (reference sequence). This CDR3 is 15 amino acids long. V was trimmed by 7 bases and J by 2 bases, leaving 15 bases between them. In nucleotides, the CDR3 is TGTGCCAGCACTCCCAGGGGAAAAGGCAATCAGCCCCAGCATTTT. Residues: CASTPRGKGNQPQHF.

The chain uses TRBV11-2 and TRBJ2-1; the D is unclear. This CDR3 has 14 amino acids. The germline V gene has CDR1 SGHAT and CDR2 FQNNGV. The V gene lost 1 base and the J gene lost 5 bases, with 9 bases spanning the gap. CDR3 amino acids: CASSLVVRNNEQFF. Written as DNA, the CDR3 is TGTGCCAGCAGCTTAGTGGTCCGTAACAATGAGCAGTTCTTC. The variable domain in full, with the rest retrieved from reference TRBV11-2 and TRBJ2-1, is EAGVAQSPRYKIIEKRQSVAFWCNPISGHATLYWYQQILGQGPKLLIQFQNNGVVDDSQLPKDRFSAERLKGVDSTLKIQPAKLEDSAVYLCASSLVVRNNEQFFGPGTRLTVL.

This CDR3 reads CASSFRQGFTDTQYF. The CDR3 DNA sequence: TGTGCCAGCAGTTTTAGGCAGGGATTCACAGATACGCAGTATTTT. The chain recombines TRBV27 with TRBJ2-3, with a possible D match to TRBD1 (5 bases). V dropped 3 bases and J dropped 2 bases, with 12 bases sitting between them. The CDR3 loop spans 15 amino acids. CDR1 is MNHEY and CDR2 is SMNVEV in the germline V gene (reference sequence).

The V gene is TRBV20-1, the J gene TRBJ2-1; no clear D gene. The V gene lost 7 bases and the J gene lost 9 bases, with 7 bases spanning the gap. Germline loops: CDR1 DFQATT, CDR2 SNEGSKA (reference sequence). This CDR3 has 9 residues. The CDR3 bases are TGCAGTGTCCAGCCTGAGCAGTTCTTC. Amino acid sequence: CSVQPEQFF.

This clone was seen more than once but under ten times. This sequence joins TRBV6-1 and TRBJ1-1; 8 bases are a match to TRBD1. V shed 6 bases and J 6 bases; nucleotides not matched to a gene: 0. Germline V lookup: CDR1 MNHNS, CDR2 SASEGT. CDR3 length: 11 amino acids. CDR3: CASRQGAEAFF. The CDR3 DNA sequence: TGTGCCAGCAGACAGGGGGCTGAAGCTTTCTTT.

The chain joins TRBV7-8 to TRBJ2-1; the D gene is possibly TRBD2 (6 bases). Deletions cut 1 base from V and 5 bases from J, with 15 bases between. The CDR3 is 16 amino acids. The germline gives CDR1 SGHVS, CDR2 FQNEAQ. The CDR3 here is CASSLVSRGGHNEQFF. CDR3 DNA: TGTGCCAGCAGCTTAGTGTCGCGGGGTGGTCACAATGAGCAGTTCTTC.

The rearrangement links TRBV4-1 to TRBJ1-1, with D perhaps TRBD1 (5 bases). Germline V gene sequence: CDR1 MGHRA, CDR2 YSYEKL. This CDR3 is 17 amino acids long. With 0 bases removed from V and 1 base from J, the gap between germline ends came to 15 bases. The DNA for the CDR3 is TGCGCCAGCAGCCAAGATGGGGGTAGGGCAGGGAACACTGAAGCTTTCTTT. Translation gives CASSQDGGRAGNTEAFF.

The rearrangement links TRBV5-5 to TRBJ1-2, with a possible D match to TRBD1 (5 bases). V lost 0 bases, J lost 7 bases, and 10 bases lay in between. CDR1 is SGHKS and CDR2 is YYEKEE in the germline V gene (reference sequence). The CDR3 contains 13 residues. In DNA form, the CDR3 reads TGTGCCAGCAGCTTGGAGGGGACGGCTGGCTACACCTTC. Translating it yields CASSLEGTAGYTF.

V is TRBV6-1 and J is TRBJ1-3; D is unclear. The ends were cut back, 8 bases at V and 3 bases at J, with 14 bases in the middle. CDR3 size: 14 residues. Germline V gene lookup returns CDR1 MNHNS and CDR2 SASEGT. Here the CDR3 DNA reads TGTGCCAGCCTAAGGGCGACCTTTGGAAACACCATATATTTT. It yields the protein CASLRATFGNTIYF.

The chain uses TRBV5-6 and TRBJ1-6; D unresolved. The CDR3 consists of 15 residues. V was cut by 3 bases and J by 8 bases, with 15 bases left in between. Germline CDR1 reads SGHDT; CDR2 reads YYEEEE. Here the CDR3 reads CASSSGWGSDSPLHF. DNA of the CDR3: TGTGCCAGCAGCTCTGGATGGGGTTCAGATTCACCCCTCCACTTT.

The rearrangement joins TRBV19 to TRBJ2-1, with a possible D match to TRBD1 (5 bases). The ends were cut back, 2 bases at V and 12 bases at J, with 14 bases in the middle. Looked up from germline, CDR1 is LNHDA and CDR2 is SQIVND (reference sequence). The CDR3 is 13 residues long. For the CDR3, the DNA is TGTGCCAGTAGTATAAGGGGCACCGGCTGGCAGTTCTTC. Translated, it gives CASSIRGTGWQFF.

The V and J genes are TRBV28 and TRBJ2-7; D might be TRBD2 (5 bases). The CDR3 extends over 15 amino acids. Per germline, CDR1 MDHEN and CDR2 SYDVKM. Between the trimmed V and J ends, which lost 7 bases and 2 bases, there was a span of 18 bases. CDR3: CASTSLGVKAYEQYF. CDR3 coding DNA: TGTGCCAGCACCTCTCTCGGGGTGAAGGCCTACGAGCAGTACTTC. The variable domain in full, with the rest retrieved from reference TRBV28 and TRBJ2-7, is DVKVTQSSRYLVKRTGEKVFLECVQDMDHENMFWYRQDPGLGLRLIYFSYDVKMKEKGDIPEGYSVSREKKERFSLILESASTNQTSMYLCASTSLGVKAYEQYFGPGTRLTVT.

J is TRBJ2-2 and V is TRBV5-1, with D possibly TRBD1 on 6 matching bases. The CDR3 is made up of 14 amino acids. CDR1 is SGHRS, CDR2 YFSETQ, per germline. V gave up 1 base and J gave up 5 bases, with 9 bases separating them. The CDR3 nucleotides are TGCGCCAGCAGCTTGCAAGGGACAACCGGGGAGCTGTTTTTT. Protein: CASSLQGTTGELFF.